This passage covers 10 T cell receptor beta chains from one sample sequenced in a study of blood T cell repertoires in COVID-19. TCRdb's table, derived via immunoSEQ multiplex PCR, lists solely in-frame clones and lacks some. The sample carries around 250,000 clones, around 82% recorded once. Sequenced: peripheral blood. Receptor source: a man in his forties or fifties with active or convalescent COVID-19.

A single count supports this clone. The chain couples TRBV24-1 to TRBJ1-1; D call uncertain. CDR3 size: 13 residues. V gave up 2 bases and J gave up 1 base, with 4 bases separating them. CDR1 KGHDR and CDR2 SFDVKD come from the germline V gene. CDR3 coding DNA: TGTGCCACCAGTGATTACTCGAACACTGAAGCTTTCTTT. It specifies CATSDYSNTEAFF.

The CDR3 region has the DNA TGCGCCAGCAGCCAAGATCAACTGTTCAACTATGGCTACACCTTC. This encodes CASSQDQLFNYGYTF. The chain carries TRBV4-3 and TRBJ1-2; no clear D gene. Germline V CDR1 and CDR2: LGHNA, YSLEER. V lost 0 bases and J 2 bases, leaving 10 bases between the germline ends. This CDR3 has 15 amino acids.

The genes are TRBV25-1 and TRBJ2-1; TRBD2 is a possible D gene (6 bases). This CDR3 is built from 14 residues. The germline V gene has CDR1 MGHDK and CDR2 SYGVNS. Trimming pared 9 bases from V and 0 bases from J, leaving 12 bases between. The CDR3 DNA reads TGTGCCAGTCGGGACGGGGGCTCCTACAATGAGCAGTTCTTC. As protein: CASRDGGSYNEQFF.

This clone has only a few counts. CDR3 DNA sequence: TGTGCCAGCAGCATCCCCCGGGACAGGGTTTTGGCTGGGGCCAACGTCCTGACTTTC. Its protein product is CASSIPRDRVLAGANVLTF. This chain uses TRBV5-6 with TRBJ2-6; TRBD1 agrees at 9 bases. V was pared by 4 bases and J by 2 bases, with 13 bases of the junction left unmatched. The CDR3 totals 19 residues. Per germline, CDR1 SGHDT and CDR2 YYEEEE.

The rearrangement joins TRBV19 to TRBJ1-1; D not resolved. V was shortened by 3 bases and J by 5 bases, with 13 bases between the two germline ends. The CDR3 covers 14 residues. Germline values: CDR1 LNHDA, CDR2 SQIVND (reference sequence). The CDR3 loop is CASSIGAPRTEAFF. The CDR3 region has the DNA TGTGCCAGTAGTATCGGCGCCCCGAGGACTGAAGCTTTCTTT. Looking up the rest from reference TRBV19 and TRBJ1-1 gives the full variable domain: DGGITQSPKYLFRKEGQNVTLSCEQNLNHDAMYWYRQDPGQGLRLIYYSQIVNDFQKGDIAEGYSVSREKKESFPLTVTSAQKNPTAFYLCASSIGAPRTEAFFGQGTRLTVV.

V and J are TRBV2 and TRBJ1-1; possible D gene TRBD1, 5 bases. This CDR3 is built from 15 residues. V was cut by 6 bases and J by 1 base, with 15 bases left in between. From germline, CDR1 is SNHLY and CDR2 FYNNEI. The CDR3 DNA reads as TGTGCCAGCAGGGACCCTCGTAGGGGGAACACTGAAGCTTTCTTT. Protein: CASRDPRRGNTEAFF.

The chain carries TRBV28 and TRBJ1-2, with 11 bases lining up with TRBD1. Germline-derived CDR1 and CDR2 are MDHEN and SYDVKM. V was pared by 4 bases and J by 7 bases, with 5 bases of the junction left unmatched. The CDR3 has 14 residues. CDR3 sequence: CASSSKGQGGGYTF. DNA for the CDR3: TGTGCCAGCAGTTCCAAGGGACAGGGGGGTGGCTACACCTTC.

This sequence joins TRBV29-1 and TRBJ2-2, with a tentative D call TRBD1 (5 bases). Germline CDR1 SQVTM, CDR2 ANQGSEA. CDR3 length: 13 residues. V was pared by 6 bases and J by 1 base, with 9 bases between. Here the CDR3 reads CSVKGQNTGELFF. CDR3 DNA: TGCAGCGTGAAGGGGCAGAACACCGGGGAGCTGTTTTTT.

The chain uses TRBV27 and TRBJ1-4; 7 bases line up with TRBD1. The junction had 9 bases not matched to a gene; V was cut back by 7 bases and J by 7 bases. CDR1 and CDR2 (germline): MNHEY, SMNVEV (reference sequence). The CDR3 has 14 amino acids. CDR3 protein: CASTGDSIGEKLFF. The CDR3 DNA follows: TGTGCCAGCACCGGGGACAGTATCGGTGAAAAACTGTTTTTT.

Turning to this clone: The sample holds other DNA sequences that translate to the same CDR3. The chain combines TRBV7-2 with TRBJ2-2; D possibly corresponds to TRBD1 (5 bases). This CDR3 contains 15 residues. CDR1 SGHTA and CDR2 FQGNSA come from the germline V gene. V lost 0 bases to trimming and J lost 1 base, with 6 bases between them. CDR3 loop: CASSLAGLNTGELFF. CDR3 coding DNA: TGTGCCAGCAGCTTAGCGGGGCTGAACACCGGGGAGCTGTTTTTT.